A single sample is the source of the 26 T cell receptor beta chains below, sequenced in a study of control samples from healthy donors and cancer patients. Profiling relied on immunoSEQ multiplex PCR, and the TCRdb table lists in-frame clones only, not all of them. The sample holds about 250,000 clones, roughly 82% seen once. The sequencing input was PBMCs. The receptors derive from a woman aged 55-69 years with lung cancer.

The chain has TRBV28 and TRBJ1-6; D remains unclear. Germline values: CDR1 MDHEN, CDR2 SYDVKM. The CDR3 spans 15 residues. The V end was cut by 5 bases, the J end by 8 bases, with 16 bases between. This chain's CDR3 is CASSTAGSGDSPLHF. In DNA, the CDR3 is TGTGCCAGCAGTACGGCAGGATCCGGGGATTCACCCCTCCACTTT.

This clone has at least ten counts. The chain combines TRBV7-3 with TRBJ1-6; D is unresolved. The CDR3 contains 14 residues. V lost 5 bases to trimming and J lost 8 bases, with 13 bases between them. CDR1 is SGHTA, CDR2 FQGTGA, per germline. Written as DNA, the CDR3 is TGTGCCAGCAGCACCCAAGGCCTCGATTCACCCCTCCACTTT. Its protein product is CASSTQGLDSPLHF.

The V call is TRBV5-1, the J call TRBJ2-7, with 10 positions matching TRBD1. V gave up 4 bases and J gave up 0 bases; unmatched junction bases: 4. CDR1 is SGHRS, CDR2 YFSETQ, per germline. This CDR3 is 15 amino acids long. The CDR3 sequence is CASSPGQGGSYEQYF. CDR3 in DNA: TGCGCCAGCAGCCCCGGACAGGGGGGCTCCTACGAGCAGTACTTC.

This chain uses TRBV5-1 with TRBJ1-6; the D is unclear. Germline CDR1 is SGHRS and CDR2 is YFSETQ. The germline V and J ends were trimmed by 0 bases and 7 bases, with 5 bases remaining between them. The CDR3 length is 13 residues. In DNA form, the CDR3 reads TGCGCCAGCAGCTTGGAAGGGAATTCACCCCTCCACTTT. This codes for CASSLEGNSPLHF. The variable domain in full, completed from reference TRBV5-1 and TRBJ1-6, reads KAGVTQTPRYLIKTRGQQVTLSCSPISGHRSVSWYQQTPGQGLQFLFEYFSETQRNKGNFPGRFSGRQFSNSRSEMNVSTLELGDSALYLCASSLEGNSPLHFGNGTRLTVT.

The chain combines TRBV28 with TRBJ1-1; 9 positions match TRBD1. CDR1 is MDHEN, CDR2 SYDVKM, per germline. CDR3 size: 15 residues. V was pared by 3 bases and J by 5 bases, with 7 bases of the junction left unmatched. CDR3 in amino acids: CASSLYTGGQTEAFF. The CDR3 DNA reads as TGTGCCAGCAGTTTGTACACAGGGGGCCAGACTGAAGCTTTCTTT.

The rearrangement joins TRBV9 to TRBJ2-7; TRBD2 agrees at 7 bases. The trim removed 1 base at V and 2 bases at J, leaving 3 bases unmatched. This CDR3 has 14 residues. Germline V CDR1 and CDR2: SGDLS, YYNGEE. CDR3 nucleotide sequence: TGTGCCAGCAGCGTAAGCGGGGAGGCCTACGAGCAGTACTTC. This gives the protein CASSVSGEAYEQYF.

The chain is built from TRBV27 and TRBJ2-5; D tentatively fits TRBD1 or TRBD2 (5 bases each). V was trimmed by 6 bases and J by 3 bases, leaving 20 bases between them. The CDR3 spans 16 residues. Germline CDR1 is MNHEY and CDR2 is SMNVEV (reference sequence). CDR3: CASSRSPGAGEETQYF. The CDR3 DNA reads TGTGCCAGCAGCCGATCCCCCGGGGCAGGTGAAGAGACCCAGTACTTC.

The chain has TRBV19 and TRBJ2-1; D might be TRBD1 or TRBD2, each matching 5 bases. The V end was cut by 3 bases, the J end by 5 bases, with 14 bases between. Germline loops: CDR1 LNHDA, CDR2 SQIVND (reference sequence). This CDR3 is 15 amino acids long. The CDR3 spells CASSIQGLRDNEQFF. The CDR3, as DNA: TGTGCCAGTAGTATTCAGGGCTTGCGGGACAATGAGCAGTTCTTC.

The V gene is TRBV4-1, the J gene TRBJ1-1; D may be TRBD1 (5 bases). Trimming pared 0 bases from V and 4 bases from J, leaving 12 bases between. Germline-derived CDR1 and CDR2 are MGHRA and YSYEKL. This CDR3 comprises 15 residues. CDR3 in DNA: TGCGCCAGCAGCCAAGATCGGGGGTGGGCCACTGAAGCTTTCTTT. Translated, it gives CASSQDRGWATEAFF.

J is TRBJ2-1 and V is TRBV9; 10 nucleotides line up with TRBD2. Trimming cost V 0 bases and J 14 bases; bases outside gene matches: 5. The CDR3 runs 13 residues. Per germline, CDR1 SGDLS and CDR2 YYNGEE. The DNA for the CDR3 is TGTGCCAGCAGCGTAGAAGGACTAGCGGAGAAGTTCTTC. It encodes CASSVEGLAEKFF.

J is TRBJ2-3 and V is TRBV2, with TRBD2 as a possible D gene (6 bases). Trimming removed 5 bases at V and 10 bases at J, with 16 bases between. This CDR3 has 13 amino acids. CDR1 and CDR2 (germline): SNHLY, FYNNEI. The CDR3 nucleotides read TGTGCCAGCAGTCCGGGACTCCTCGGCCCGCAGTATTTT. Encoded protein: CASSPGLLGPQYF.

The chain has TRBV7-3 and TRBJ2-2, with D tentatively TRBD1 (5 bases). In germline, CDR1 is SGHTA, CDR2 FQGTGA. This CDR3 comprises 13 residues. Trimming removed 5 bases at V and 5 bases at J, with 9 bases between. The CDR3 sequence: CASSPDRTGELFF. The DNA for the CDR3 is TGTGCCAGCAGCCCTGACAGAACCGGGGAGCTGTTTTTT. The full variable domain, its missing parts supplied by reference TRBV7-3 and TRBJ2-2, is GAGVSQTPSNKVTEKGKYVELRCDPISGHTALYWYRQSLGQGPEFLIYFQGTGAADDSGLPNDRFFAVRPEGSVSTLKIQRTERGDSAVYLCASSPDRTGELFFGEGSRLTVL.

The chain couples TRBV7-9 to TRBJ1-2; TRBD1 matches at 9 bases. V lost 3 bases to trimming and J lost 8 bases; unmatched junction nucleotides: 13. The CDR3 contains 16 residues. From germline, CDR1 is SEHNR and CDR2 FQNEAQ (reference sequence). The CDR3 spells CASSLRASGQGGGYTF. Here the CDR3 DNA reads TGTGCCAGCAGCTTGAGAGCCTCGGGACAGGGAGGAGGCTACACCTTC. The full variable domain, with the rest looked up from reference TRBV7-9 and TRBJ1-2, is DTGVSQNPRHKITKRGQNVTFRCDPISEHNRLYWYRQTLGQGPEFLTYFQNEAQLEKSRLLSDRFSAERPKGSFSTLEIQRTEQGDSAMYLCASSLRASGQGGGYTFGSGTRLTVV.

This clone occurred a few times. The V and J genes are TRBV7-9 and TRBJ2-6; D possibly corresponds to TRBD2 (6 bases). This CDR3 region has 17 residues. CDR1 and CDR2 from the germline V gene are SEHNR and FQNEAQ (reference sequence). V was clipped by 4 bases and J by 1 base, with 14 bases between them. The CDR3 spells CASSSGLKLSGANVLTF. CDR3 coding DNA: TGTGCCAGCAGCTCGGGACTGAAATTATCTGGGGCCAACGTCCTGACTTTC.

The J gene is TRBJ2-1, the V gene TRBV27; 12 bases are shared with TRBD2. The V gene end was trimmed by 3 bases and the J gene end by 6 bases; junction bases not matched to a gene: 0. The CDR3 is 14 residues long. Germline V lookup: CDR1 MNHEY, CDR2 SMNVEV (reference sequence). The CDR3 nucleotides read TGTGCCAGCAGTTTGGGACTAGCGGGCAATGAGCAGTTCTTC. Its protein is CASSLGLAGNEQFF.

V usage is TRBV12-3 or TRBV12-4 and J usage is TRBJ1-1; no clear D gene. The CDR3 runs to 11 residues. The V end was cut by 4 bases, the J end by 9 bases, with 9 bases between. For the CDR3, the DNA is TGTGCCAGCAGTTCGGAGGTCAAAGCTTTCTTT. Translating it yields CASSSEVKAFF.

The table lists this clone with a few counts. The rearrangement joins TRBV5-1 to TRBJ1-2, with TRBD1 as a possible D gene (5 bases). The CDR3 is 14 amino acids. Germline V gene data show CDR1 as SGHRS and CDR2 as YFSETQ. Trimming cost V 4 bases and J 6 bases, with 16 bases left between them. CDR3 region: CASSITGTDDGYTF. The CDR3 DNA reads TGCGCCAGCAGCATCACCGGGACGGATGATGGCTACACCTTC.

The CDR3 nucleotides are TGTGCCAGCAGCTCGACTAAGGATAGTAGGGTTGAAGCTTTCTTT. As protein: CASSSTKDSRVEAFF. The chain employs TRBV5-4 and TRBJ1-1; D remains unclear. V was trimmed by 3 bases and J by 7 bases, leaving 19 bases between them. The CDR3 has 15 amino acids. Germline CDR1 reads SGHNT; CDR2 reads YYREEE (reference sequence).

The J gene is TRBJ2-7, the V gene TRBV6-6, with D maybe TRBD2 (5 bases). CDR1 and CDR2 (germline): MNHNY, SVGAGI (reference sequence). Deletions cut 6 bases from V and 5 bases from J, with 20 bases between. The CDR3 consists of 15 residues. CDR3: CASSPGSARSHEQYF. CDR3 coding DNA: TGTGCCAGCAGCCCCGGTAGCGCTAGATCTCACGAGCAGTACTTC.

The chain couples TRBV3-1 (or the pseudogene TRBV3-2) to TRBJ1-1, with D uncertain. Trimming pared 0 bases from V and 9 bases from J, leaving 8 bases between. This CDR3 is 12 amino acids long. Germline CDR1 is LGHDT and CDR2 is YNNKEL (reference sequence). CDR3 residues: CASSQDRIKAFF. CDR3 bases: TGTGCCAGCAGCCAAGACAGGATAAAAGCTTTCTTT.

CDR3 sequence (DNA): TGTGCCAGCTCGGACGTGGTACGTCAGCCCCAGCATTTT. Its translation is CASSDVVRQPQHF. The rearrangement joins TRBV2 to TRBJ1-5; D gene uncertain. This CDR3 contains 13 residues. The V gene's germline CDR1 is SNHLY and CDR2 FYNNEI. V was trimmed by 8 bases and J by 6 bases, leaving 14 bases between them.

The genes are TRBV5-4 and TRBJ2-1; the match to TRBD2 covers 10 bases. Germline assignment: CDR1 SGHNT and CDR2 YYREEE (reference sequence). The CDR3 is made up of 15 amino acids. V shed 0 bases, J shed 4 bases, and the junction held 1 base outside the gene matches. In DNA form, the CDR3 reads TGTGCCAGCAGCTTGGCTAGCGGGAGTTACAATGAGCAGTTCTTC. Amino acid sequence: CASSLASGSYNEQFF.

The chain combines TRBV6-5 with TRBJ2-3; a possible D gene is TRBD2 (6 bases). This CDR3 comprises 13 residues. The V gene lost 7 bases and the J gene lost 2 bases, with 10 bases spanning the gap. Germline values: CDR1 MNHEY, CDR2 SVGAGI. The CDR3 DNA follows: TGTGCCAGCAATCGCGGGACCACAGATACGCAGTATTTT. It translates to CASNRGTTDTQYF.

The chain is built from TRBV3-1 (or the pseudogene TRBV3-2) and TRBJ2-7; 11 positions match TRBD1. The CDR3 contains 15 residues. With V trimmed by 4 bases and J by 1 base, 3 bases remained unmatched. CDR1 LGHDT and CDR2 YNNKEL come from the germline V gene (reference sequence). The CDR3 is CASSLGQGGSYEQYF. The DNA for the CDR3 is TGTGCCAGCAGCCTGGGACAGGGGGGGTCCTACGAGCAGTACTTC.

This clone has only one observation. The chain employs TRBV29-1 and TRBJ2-1, with D maybe TRBD2 (7 bases). V lost 2 bases and J lost 5, with 22 bases in between. Germline V gene sequence: CDR1 SQVTM, CDR2 ANQGSEA. This CDR3 contains 17 residues. The CDR3 protein is CSVEIPRGPRRNNEQFF. The CDR3 nucleotides are TGCAGCGTTGAAATACCGCGGGGGCCCAGAAGGAACAATGAGCAGTTCTTC.

V usage is TRBV9 and J usage is TRBJ1-1; tentative D call: TRBD1 (6 bases). This CDR3 has 14 amino acids. Germline V gene data show CDR1 as SGDLS and CDR2 as YYNGEE. The V end was cut by 5 bases, the J end by 0 bases, with 11 bases between. CDR3 nucleotides: TGTGCCAGCAGTGGGGGGGCGTTGAACACTGAAGCTTTCTTT. The encoded protein is CASSGGALNTEAFF.